Listed below are T cell receptor beta chains from one sample, sequenced in a study of blood T cell repertoires in COVID-19. Measured with immunoSEQ multiplex PCR; TCRdb has only the in-frame clones, and not every one. The sample lists approximately 300,000 clones, 92% occurring once. The sequencing sample was made of PBMCs or T cells enriched from blood (not recorded which). The receptors derive from a woman aged 25 to 39 who had recovered from COVID-19. Both conserved end residues are part of each CDR3. Not all rows give a size; the values are once, few, many and, for expanded clones, a class.

abundance	v_gene	j_gene	CDR3aa
.	TRBV28	TRBJ1-5	CASSQFGAVTGAVGPQHF
.	TRBV27	TRBJ2-5	CASSLLDRGGETQYF
.	TRBV20-1	TRBJ1-2	CSASGDYGYTF
.	TRBV7-6	TRBJ2-1	CASSLAGGDEQFF
.	TRBV18	TRBJ2-3	CASSPPGAEIFTDTQYF
.	TRBV7-9	TRBJ2-7	CASSTAGTISYEQYF
.	TRBV7-2	TRBJ2-7	CASRRSILAGFTYEQYF
.	TRBV11-2	TRBJ2-5	CASSLAGGAQETQYF
.	TRBV5-1	TRBJ2-5	CASSLGASGGPETQYF
.	TRBV6-2/TRBV6-3	TRBJ1-5	CASSYDWGQGNQPQHF
.	TRBV25-1	TRBJ1-1	CASSDTGIAQVAEAFF
.	TRBV9	TRBJ2-7	CASSVQGDGYEQYF
.	TRBV7-9	TRBJ2-3	CASSSRLGQGIGTQYF
.	TRBV28	TRBJ1-5	CASSFVTGYSNQPQHF
.	TRBV5-1	TRBJ2-2	CASSSGHTNTGELFF
.	TRBV5-1	TRBJ2-7	CASSRTGTSGSYEQYF
.	TRBV6-2/TRBV6-3	TRBJ1-5	CASSYETDRDLNF
.	TRBV4-1	TRBJ1-6	CASSEGTGSSYNSPLHF
.	TRBV19	TRBJ1-2	CASRGDGYTF
once	TRBV3-1/TRBV3-2	TRBJ2-5	CASSQVTETQYF
few	TRBV18	TRBJ1-3	CASSPDRSAGNTIYF
.	TRBV4-1	TRBJ1-5	CASSQDRVSNQPQHF
.	TRBV27	TRBJ2-7	CASSLSPPGGTLTYEQYF
.	TRBV7-2	TRBJ2-3	CASSFGGGGVNTQYF
.	TRBV10-3	TRBJ2-6	CAIGASGGSGANVLTF
.	TRBV27	TRBJ2-3	CASSFVGGTQYF
few	TRBV6-5	TRBJ2-1	CASSYGAVSYNEQFF
once	TRBV7-9	TRBJ2-4	CASSLAGTGLAKNIQYF
.	TRBV11-2	TRBJ1-2	CASRPDRGPSGYTF
few	TRBV3-1/TRBV3-2	TRBJ1-3	CASSPRGTGWGNTIYF
.	TRBV14	TRBJ2-7	CASSQVSSEEQYF
.	TRBV5-4	TRBJ2-2	CASSPGPSGNTGELFF
.	TRBV19	TRBJ1-2	CASHTSWASNSYGYTF
.	TRBV6-5	TRBJ2-7	CASSTGQGGFYEQYF
.	TRBV9	TRBJ2-5	CASSPQARDRGKTQYF
.	TRBV11-2	TRBJ1-2	CASSPIPRDRVALGYTF
.	TRBV7-2	TRBJ2-5	CASSFVAGETQYF